The clone carrying this TCR beta chain was found a few times. Its antigen is still unknown. Trimming shortened V by 5 bases and J by 3 bases, and 7 bases separated the two germline ends. The CDR3 covers 12 residues. Per the germline V gene, CDR1 is SEHNR and CDR2 is FQNEAQ (reference sequence). This entry comes from a study of cytomegalovirus exposure and HLA in healthy donors. General study points: A classifier reportedly called cytomegalovirus status with high sensitivity and specificity. The authors enumerated 164 TCR beta chains as linked to cytomegalovirus. A few chains tied to CMV proved CMV antigen-specific in vitro.

The repertoire was sequenced with immunoSEQ multiplex PCR; TCRdb's copy has only in-frame clones and lacks some. The data hold 200,000 or so clones, with approximately 86% observed a single time. V gene TRBV7-9 combines with J gene TRBJ1-1, with D unresolved. Sequencing was performed on PBMCs. The receptor comes from a woman aged 18-29 years in good health and CMV-seronegative. The CDR3 DNA reads as TGTGCCAGCAGCCCCGGGTACACTGAAGCTTTCTTT. This translates into CASSPGYTEAFF.